This T cell receptor beta chain was captured by sequencing in a study of patients and donors after allogeneic stem cell transplantation. The CDR3 spans 14 residues. Germline V gives CDR1 SGHAT, CDR2 FQNNGV. V was cut by 3 bases and J by 5 bases, with 10 bases left in between. TCRdb re-analysed the RT-PCR reads in MiXCR, keeping a single row per CDR3 protein. The repertoire includes approximately 170,000 distinct CDR3 sequences, 24% of them detected once, and roughly 27% sits in the top ten. Only one count was recorded for this clonotype. The V and J genes are TRBV11-2 and TRBJ2-2; maybe TRBD2 (5 bases). This receptor was taken from a human donor who was either an allogeneic HSCT recipient or a stem cell or donor lymphocyte infusion donor (not recorded which). It is not recorded whose cells these are; they may come from a transplant donor. Input material: blood, either unsorted or a sorted T cell fraction (not recorded which). The CDR3 bases are TGTGCCAGCAGCTTTACTAGTCAAACCGGGGAGCTGTTTTTT. The encoded protein is CASSFTSQTGELFF. Full variable domain (missing parts from reference TRBV11-2 and TRBJ2-2): EAGVAQSPRYKIIEKRQSVAFWCNPISGHATLYWYQQILGQGPKLLIQFQNNGVVDDSQLPKDRFSAERLKGVDSTLKIQPAKLEDSAVYLCASSFTSQTGELFFGEGSRLTVL.